This entry lists 19 T cell receptor beta chains sequenced from one sample in a study of cytomegalovirus exposure and HLA in healthy donors. Primers included in the PCR were 60 Vbeta and 13 Jbeta primers. The data were produced by immunoSEQ multiplex PCR, yet TCRdb's version contains in-frame clones alone and is incomplete. The sample records tens of thousands of clones, roughly 65% being singletons. Sample: PBMCs. These receptors originate from a woman between 25 and 40 years old in good health and CMV-seronegative.

The gene calls are TRBV11-2 and TRBJ2-1, with 11 positions matching TRBD1. CDR1 is SGHAT, CDR2 FQNNGV, per germline. There are 15 residues in the CDR3. J lost 8 bases, V lost 5 bases, and 8 bases had no gene match. The CDR3 DNA reads TGTGCCAGCAGCGCGGGACAGGGGGTTGTCGATGAGCAGTTCTTC. Translation: CASSAGQGVVDEQFF.

The CDR3 protein is CASSQDRRDRAYNEQFF. As DNA, the CDR3 is TGCGCCAGCAGCCAAGATAGGCGGGACAGGGCTTACAATGAGCAGTTCTTC. The V gene is TRBV4-3, the J gene TRBJ2-1; TRBD1 matches 9 bases. The germline gives CDR1 LGHNA, CDR2 YSLEER. This CDR3 comprises 17 residues. The J segment lost 4 bases and the V segment lost 0 bases, leaving 7 bases of the junction unmatched.

This chain joins TRBV2 and TRBJ1-1, with D maybe TRBD1 (6 bases). This CDR3 spans 14 amino acids. Between the trimmed V and J ends, which lost 5 bases and 4 bases, there was a span of 14 bases. Germline lookup yields CDR1 SNHLY and CDR2 FYNNEI. For the CDR3, the DNA is TGTGCCAGCAGTCGACAGGAGACGGGCACTGAAGCTTTCTTT. This sequence encodes CASSRQETGTEAFF. Filled out from reference TRBV2 and TRBJ1-1, the complete variable domain reads EPEVTQTPSHQVTQMGQEVILRCVPISNHLYFYWYRQILGQKVEFLVSFYNNEISEKSEIFDDQFSVERPDGSNFTLKIRSTKLEDSAMYFCASSRQETGTEAFFGQGTRLTVV.

V gene TRBV15 combines with J gene TRBJ2-7; a weak D match, TRBD2 (5 bases). The germline V and J ends were trimmed by 5 bases and 4 bases, with 18 bases remaining between them. This CDR3 region has 15 residues. The germline gives CDR1 LNHNV, CDR2 YYDKDF (reference sequence). For the CDR3, the DNA is TGTGCCACCAGCCTCAATAGGGAGTCCCGTTACGAGCAGTACTTC. Amino acid sequence: CATSLNRESRYEQYF.

The chain recombines TRBV2 with TRBJ1-5, with D unresolved. Germline V lookup: CDR1 SNHLY, CDR2 FYNNEI. The CDR3 contains 15 residues. Trimming shortened V by 6 bases and J by 1 base, and 13 bases separated the two germline ends. The CDR3, as DNA: TGTGCCAGCAGGCGCACCCTCGGGAGCAATCAGCCCCAGCATTTT. It is translated as CASRRTLGSNQPQHF.

V and J are TRBV15 and TRBJ1-4; TRBD1 matches at 11 bases. Germline V gene lookup returns CDR1 LNHNV and CDR2 YYDKDF (reference sequence). This CDR3 region has 17 residues. Trimming at V came to 1 base and at J to 4 bases, leaving 5 bases not matched to a gene. The CDR3 spells CATSRGGTGGGNEKLFF. CDR3 sequence (DNA): TGTGCCACCAGCAGAGGTGGGACAGGGGGAGGTAATGAAAAACTGTTTTTT. Looking up the rest from reference TRBV15 and TRBJ1-4 gives the full variable domain: DAMVIQNPRYQVTQFGKPVTLSCSQTLNHNVMYWYQQKSSQAPKLLFHYYDKDFNNEADTPDNFQSRRPNTSFCFLDIRSPGLGDTAMYLCATSRGGTGGGNEKLFFGSGTQLSVL.

This clone was counted only a few times. The chain combines TRBV2 with TRBJ1-6, with a possible D match to TRBD1 (5 bases). With 2 bases removed from V and 8 bases from J, the gap between germline ends came to 13 bases. This CDR3 comprises 15 residues. In germline, CDR1 is SNHLY, CDR2 FYNNEI. The CDR3 loop reads CASSERRVKDSPLHF. CDR3 DNA sequence: TGTGCCAGCAGTGAACGCAGGGTAAAGGATTCACCCCTCCACTTT.

The chain carries TRBV4-1 and TRBJ1-2; 9 nucleotides agree with TRBD1. This CDR3 contains 17 residues. V shed 0 bases and J 7 bases; nucleotides not matched to a gene: 12. From germline, CDR1 is MGHRA and CDR2 YSYEKL. The DNA for the CDR3 is TGCGCCAGCAGCCAAGAGGGCGCGGGACAGGGTCTTGGTGGCTACACCTTC. Translation gives CASSQEGAGQGLGGYTF.

The chain combines TRBV7-6 with TRBJ1-2; 7 nucleotides align to TRBD1. J was trimmed by 3 bases and V by 0 bases; bases with no gene match: 7. This CDR3 has 16 residues. Germline assignment: CDR1 SGHVS and CDR2 FNYEAQ. As DNA, the CDR3 is TGTGCCAGCAGCTTAGCTGGTGGGGACAGTGACTATGGCTACACCTTC. Translation gives CASSLAGGDSDYGYTF. The full variable domain, with the rest looked up from reference TRBV7-6 and TRBJ1-2, is GAGVSQSPRYKVTKRGQDVALRCDPISGHVSLYWYRQALGQGPEFLTYFNYEAQQDKSGLPNDRFSAERPEGSISTLTIQRTEQRDSAMYRCASSLAGGDSDYGYTFGSGTRLTVV.

The J gene is TRBJ1-2, the V gene TRBV6-5; D gene unclear. V lost 6 bases and J lost 5, with 13 bases in between. Germline CDR1 and CDR2: MNHEY and SVGAGI. CDR3 length: 13 amino acids. CDR3 protein: CASRAPGLYGYTF. The CDR3 DNA is TGTGCCAGCAGAGCACCAGGTTTATATGGCTACACCTTC.

This chain connects TRBV9 to TRBJ2-1; 15 nucleotides line up with TRBD2. After removal of 3 bases from V and 7 bases from J, the junction contained 8 bases not matched to a gene. CDR3 length equals 17 residues. Germline V lookup: CDR1 SGDLS, CDR2 YYNGEE. The CDR3, as DNA: TGTGCCAGCAGCGCCAGGACTAGCGGGGGGGCTTGGAATGAGCAGTTCTTC. Amino acid sequence: CASSARTSGGAWNEQFF. The whole variable domain, remainder taken from reference TRBV9 and TRBJ2-1, is DSGVTQTPKHLITATGQRVTLRCSPRSGDLSVYWYQQSLDQGLQFLIQYYNGEERAKGNILERFSAQQFPDLHSELNLSSLELGDSALYFCASSARTSGGAWNEQFFGPGTRLTVL.

V and J are TRBV6-5 and TRBJ1-1, with 11 bases that match TRBD1. The CDR3 contains 14 residues. After removal of 8 bases from V and 11 bases from J, the junction contained 13 bases not matched to a gene. Germline V gene lookup returns CDR1 MNHEY and CDR2 SVGAGI. The CDR3, as DNA: TGTGCCAGCGGTCGGACAGGGGGCAGGTCGCGGGCTTTCTTT. This codes for CASGRTGGRSRAFF.

The V call is TRBV4-3, the J call TRBJ1-4; TRBD1 agrees at 9 bases. CDR3 length: 20 residues. After removal of 1 base from V and 0 bases from J, the junction contained 12 bases not matched to a gene. Per the germline V gene, CDR1 is LGHNA and CDR2 is YSLEER. Here the CDR3 DNA reads TGCGCCAGCAGCCAAGTACAGACAGGGGGATTCCTAACAACTAATGAAAAACTGTTTTTT. This codes for CASSQVQTGGFLTTNEKLFF.

J is TRBJ2-3 and V is TRBV28, with 8 bases matching TRBD2. Germline values: CDR1 MDHEN, CDR2 SYDVKM. Trimming at V came to 2 bases and at J to 0 bases, leaving 7 bases not matched to a gene. There are 17 residues in the CDR3. CDR3 region: CASSLGRGAWSTDTQYF. CDR3 DNA: TGTGCCAGCAGTTTAGGGCGGGGGGCATGGAGCACAGATACGCAGTATTTT.

The J gene is TRBJ1-2, the V gene TRBV6-1; 7 bases align to TRBD1. Germline CDR1 and CDR2: MNHNS and SASEGT. The CDR3 runs to 14 residues. V trimming: 7 bases; J trimming: 3 bases; junction bases outside the gene matches: 8. CDR3 region: CASNQGGAHYGYTF. DNA for the CDR3: TGTGCCAGCAATCAAGGGGGCGCGCACTATGGCTACACCTTC.

The table lists this clone with a few counts. The CDR3 is CATSRELLLNTEAFF. Written as DNA, the CDR3 is TGTGCCACCAGCAGAGAACTGCTTTTGAACACTGAAGCTTTCTTT. The chain employs TRBV15 and TRBJ1-1; D gene unclear. Germline V gene lookup returns CDR1 LNHNV and CDR2 YYDKDF (reference sequence). V was clipped by 0 bases and J by 0 bases, with 8 bases between them. The CDR3 spans 15 residues.

The chain joins TRBV19 to TRBJ2-2, with D tentatively TRBD1 (6 bases). Deletions cut 3 bases from V and 2 bases from J, with 10 bases between. Germline CDR1 is LNHDA and CDR2 is SQIVND (reference sequence). This CDR3 has 15 amino acids. In DNA, the CDR3 is TGTGCCAGTAGTATTAGGGACAAAAACACCGGGGAGCTGTTTTTT. This sequence encodes CASSIRDKNTGELFF.

The gene calls are TRBV27 and TRBJ1-6; the D is unclear. This CDR3 is built from 16 residues. From germline, CDR1 is MNHEY and CDR2 SMNVEV (reference sequence). Trimming took 9 bases from V and 0 from J, leaving 15 bases between them. In DNA, the CDR3 is TGTGCCAGTGGTACCAGGCCGAGCTCCTATAATTCACCCCTCCACTTT. Its translation: CASGTRPSSYNSPLHF.

By its share, this clone is large (0.1 to 1%). The chain combines TRBV19 with TRBJ2-1; the match to TRBD2 covers 10 bases. Unmatched junction bases numbered 2, after V lost 2 bases and J lost 4 bases. The CDR3 contains 15 residues. CDR1 and CDR2 (germline): LNHDA, SQIVND (reference sequence). The CDR3 loop is CASSITSGAYNEQFF. The CDR3 coding sequence is TGTGCCAGTAGTATAACTAGCGGGGCGTACAATGAGCAGTTCTTC.